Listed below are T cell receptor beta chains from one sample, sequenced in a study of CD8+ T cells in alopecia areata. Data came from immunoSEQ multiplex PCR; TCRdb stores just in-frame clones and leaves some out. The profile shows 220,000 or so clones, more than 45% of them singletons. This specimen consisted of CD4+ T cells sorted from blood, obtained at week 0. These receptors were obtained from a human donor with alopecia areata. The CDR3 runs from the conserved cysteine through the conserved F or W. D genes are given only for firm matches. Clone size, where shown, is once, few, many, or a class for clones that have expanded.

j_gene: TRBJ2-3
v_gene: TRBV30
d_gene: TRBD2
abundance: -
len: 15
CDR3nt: TGTGCCTGCGGGACTAGCGGGCCCTACACAGATACGCAGTATTTT
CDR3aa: CACGTSGPYTDTQYF

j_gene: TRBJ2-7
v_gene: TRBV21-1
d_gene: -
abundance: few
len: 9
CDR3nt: TGTGCCAGCAGCCCCGGTGCCCGTTTC
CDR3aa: CASSPGARF

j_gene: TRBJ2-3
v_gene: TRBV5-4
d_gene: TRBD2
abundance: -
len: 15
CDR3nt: TGTGCCAGCCGGGCTAGCGGGGGCCGCACAGATACGCAGTATTTT
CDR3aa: CASRASGGRTDTQYF

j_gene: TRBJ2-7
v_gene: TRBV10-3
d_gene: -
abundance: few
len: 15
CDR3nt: TGTGCCATCAGTGACGACGGTAGGATTACCTACGAGCAGTACTTC
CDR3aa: CAISDDGRITYEQYF

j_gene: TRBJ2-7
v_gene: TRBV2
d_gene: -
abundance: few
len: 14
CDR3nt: TGTGCCAGCAGTGTACAGGCTTCTACCTACGAGCAGTACTTC
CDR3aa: CASSVQASTYEQYF

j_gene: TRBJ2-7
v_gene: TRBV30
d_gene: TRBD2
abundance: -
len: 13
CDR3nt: TGTGCCTGGGCGGCGGGACTAGAAGGCGAGCAGTACTTC
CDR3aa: CAWAAGLEGEQYF

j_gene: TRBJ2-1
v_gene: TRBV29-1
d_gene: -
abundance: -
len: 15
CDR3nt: TGCAGCGCCCAGGGTGGCAGGGGCTCTTACAATGAGCAGTTCTTC
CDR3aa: CSAQGGRGSYNEQFF

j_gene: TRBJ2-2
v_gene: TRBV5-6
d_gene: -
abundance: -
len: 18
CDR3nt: TGTGCCAGCAGCTTCTCCTCGCCCCGCGGGGCGAACACCGGGGAGCTGTTTTTT
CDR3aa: CASSFSSPRGANTGELFF

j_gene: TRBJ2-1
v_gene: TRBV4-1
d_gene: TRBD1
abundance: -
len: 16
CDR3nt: TGCGCCAGCAGCCAACGACTGGGACAGGGGCACAATGAGCAGTTCTTC
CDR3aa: CASSQRLGQGHNEQFF

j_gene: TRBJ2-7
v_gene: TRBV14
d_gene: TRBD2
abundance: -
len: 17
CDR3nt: TGTGCCAGCAGCCAAGCCCACCCGGGACTAGCGTTCCTCGAGCAGTACTTC
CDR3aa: CASSQAHPGLAFLEQYF

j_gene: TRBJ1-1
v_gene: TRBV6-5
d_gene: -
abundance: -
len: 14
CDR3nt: TGTGCCAGCAACAGGGACACTACGAACACTGAAGCTTTCTTT
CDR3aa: CASNRDTTNTEAFF

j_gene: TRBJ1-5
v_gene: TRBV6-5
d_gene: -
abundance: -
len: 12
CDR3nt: TGTGCCAGCAGACGTGAGCGAGGGGCGCCGCATTTT
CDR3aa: CASRRERGAPHF

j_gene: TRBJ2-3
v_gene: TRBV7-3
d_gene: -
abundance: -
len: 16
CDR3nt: TGTGCCAGCAGCCAAGGGGCCACGAGGGCCGGAGATACGCAGTATTTT
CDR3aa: CASSQGATRAGDTQYF

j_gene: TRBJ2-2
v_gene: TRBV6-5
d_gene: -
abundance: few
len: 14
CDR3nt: TGTGCCAGCAGTCGCCACGACGAAGCCGGGGAGCTGTTTTTT
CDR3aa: CASSRHDEAGELFF

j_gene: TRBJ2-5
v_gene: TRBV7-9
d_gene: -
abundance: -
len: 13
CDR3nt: TGTGCCAGCAGCTTGCCCGTGGGGGAGACCCAGTACTTC
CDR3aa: CASSLPVGETQYF

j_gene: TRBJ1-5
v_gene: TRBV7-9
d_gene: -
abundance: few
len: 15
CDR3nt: TGTGCCAGCAGCTTAGGGGCGGGGGGCAATCAGCCCCAGCATTTT
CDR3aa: CASSLGAGGNQPQHF

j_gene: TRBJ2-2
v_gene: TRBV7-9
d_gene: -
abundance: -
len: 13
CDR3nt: TGTGCCAGCAGCTTCCTACAGACCGGGGAGCTGTTTTTT
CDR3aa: CASSFLQTGELFF

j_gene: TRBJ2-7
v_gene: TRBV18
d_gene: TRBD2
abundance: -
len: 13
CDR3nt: TGTGCCAGCTCAGACCTCGGGACTAGCGAGCAGTACTTC
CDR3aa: CASSDLGTSEQYF

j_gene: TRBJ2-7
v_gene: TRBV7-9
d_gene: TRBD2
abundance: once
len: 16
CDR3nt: TGTGCCAGCAGCCCTACTAGCGGGAGGGCCAAAAATGAGCAGTACTTC
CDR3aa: CASSPTSGRAKNEQYF

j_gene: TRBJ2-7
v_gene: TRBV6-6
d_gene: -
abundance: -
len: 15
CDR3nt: TGTGCCAGCAGGACCGGGACCACGAACTTCTACGAGCAGTACTTC
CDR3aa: CASRTGTTNFYEQYF

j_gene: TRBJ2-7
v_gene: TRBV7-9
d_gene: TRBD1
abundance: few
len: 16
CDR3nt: TGTGCCAGCAGCTTAGCGGCGGACAGGGGGCACGACGAGCAGTACTTC
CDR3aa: CASSLAADRGHDEQYF

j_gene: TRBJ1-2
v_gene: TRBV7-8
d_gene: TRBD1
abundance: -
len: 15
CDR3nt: TGTGCCAGCAGCGAACGGGTCGTCAGGGGGCGAGGCTACACCTTC
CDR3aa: CASSERVVRGRGYTF

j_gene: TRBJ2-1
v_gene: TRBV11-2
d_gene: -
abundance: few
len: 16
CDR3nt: TGTGCCAGCAGCTTCAATTTGCAAACCTCCTACAATGAGCAGTTCTTC
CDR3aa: CASSFNLQTSYNEQFF

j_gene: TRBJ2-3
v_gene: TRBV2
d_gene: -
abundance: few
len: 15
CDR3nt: TGTGCCAGCAGTGACGGGGCAGCAGGCACAGATACGCAGTATTTT
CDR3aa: CASSDGAAGTDTQYF

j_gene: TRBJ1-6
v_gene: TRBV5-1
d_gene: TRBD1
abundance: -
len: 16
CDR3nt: TGCGCCAGCAGCTTGGCCTCAGGCAGGGGGGACTCACCCCTCCACTTT
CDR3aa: CASSLASGRGDSPLHF

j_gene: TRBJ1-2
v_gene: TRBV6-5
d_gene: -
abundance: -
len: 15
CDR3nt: TGTGCCACCCAAGAAGGTCCTCGAAGGGGCTATGGCTACACCTTC
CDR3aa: CATQEGPRRGYGYTF